These 4 T cell receptor beta chains came from one sample sequenced in a study of shared clonotypes between healthy human individuals. The data were produced by immunoSEQ multiplex PCR, yet TCRdb's version contains in-frame clones alone and is incomplete. The sample holds approximately 980,000 clones; 76% are singletons and the top ten take around 1.5%. The sequencing sample was made of memory CD4+ T cells sorted from blood. Sample subset: CD45RA-negative fraction. These receptors came from a young man in good health.

This chain links TRBV10-3 with TRBJ2-7, with 7 bases identical to TRBD1. CDR1 and CDR2 from the germline V gene are ENHRY and SYGVKD. With V trimmed by 5 bases and J by 3 bases, 7 bases remained unmatched. The CDR3 totals 14 residues. The CDR3: CAISRQGAFYEQYF. For the CDR3, the DNA is TGTGCCATCAGTCGACAGGGAGCTTTCTACGAGCAGTACTTC.

CDR3 sequence reads: CASFSGTGPYEQYF. CDR3 in DNA: TGTGCCAGCTTCTCCGGGACAGGACCCTACGAGCAGTACTTC. V and J are TRBV2 and TRBJ2-7, with TRBD1 matching over 8 bases. The length of the CDR3 is 14 residues. Germline trimming cut 8 bases from V and 2 bases from J; bases unmatched to any gene: 8. Germline CDR1 and CDR2: SNHLY and FYNNEI.

This clone has just a few counts. This chain joins TRBV11-2 and TRBJ2-2; TRBD2 agrees at 10 bases. The J segment lost 3 bases and the V segment lost 2 bases, leaving 0 bases of the junction unmatched. There are 15 residues in the CDR3. Germline V gene data show CDR1 as SGHAT and CDR2 as FQNNGV. The CDR3 region has the DNA TGTGCCAGCAGCTTACTAGCGGGAGACACCGGGGAGCTGTTTTTT. Translation gives CASSLLAGDTGELFF.

This clone showed up just once. The V gene is TRBV27, the J gene TRBJ2-1; 10 bases agree with TRBD2. CDR3 length: 17 amino acids. V dropped 6 bases and J dropped 8; count of bases not matched to a gene: 16. CDR1 MNHEY and CDR2 SMNVEV come from the germline V gene (reference sequence). CDR3 sequence: CASSPPPRLAGEYEQFF. The CDR3 DNA is TGTGCCAGCAGCCCCCCCCCTCGGCTAGCGGGGGAATATGAGCAGTTCTTC.